This T cell receptor beta chain was obtained from a study of cytomegalovirus exposure and HLA in healthy donors. The sample holds a few counts of this clone. The junction had 1 base not matched to a gene; V was cut back by 3 bases and J by 4 bases. This CDR3 region has 14 residues. Germline CDR1 is MRHNA and CDR2 is SNTAGT. TCRdb's table, derived via immunoSEQ multiplex PCR, lists solely in-frame clones and lacks some. The sample includes about 160,000 clones, about 95% of them seen just once. The chain links TRBV6-4 to TRBJ2-3; 10 nucleotides align to TRBD1. This clonotype was sampled from a woman aged 18-29 years in good health and CMV-seronegative. Sample: PBMCs. The CDR3 reads CASSEGQGADTQYF. CDR3 nucleotides: TGTGCCAGCAGTGAAGGACAGGGGGCAGATACGCAGTATTTT.